In its sample, the clone carrying this TCR beta chain was seen a few times. Antigen unknown. An end of the junction differs from the germline gene, which may be a read error. CD25-based Treg depletion was applied to purified naive CD4+ T cells. Study findings and constraints: Tumor Tregs overlapped most with tumor, then blood, naive CD4+ cells. The TCR gene usage of tumor memory CD4+ T cells clustered together with blood and lymph node memory CD4+ cells and with lymph node naive CD4+ cells.

From the 5' RACE reads, TCRdb called clonotypes with MiXCR, one entry per CDR3 protein. The sample contains almost 9,000 distinct CDR3 sequences, around a quarter of which appear only once. This CDR3 contains 15 residues. Germline lookup yields CDR1 SGHNT and CDR2 YYREEE (reference sequence). Input material: naive CD4+ T cells sorted from a lymph node. Subset: naive CD4+ T cells, CD4+CD45RA+CD25-. The chain is built from TRBV5-4 and TRBJ2-1; 12 nucleotides align to TRBD1. The clonotype comes from a female donor with breast cancer. The CDR3 DNA sequence: TGTGTCAGCAGCTTGCGGGACAGGGGGCCCAATGAGCAGTTCTTC. Translating it yields CVSSLRDRGPNEQFF.